This TCR beta chain emerged from a study of cytomegalovirus exposure and HLA in healthy donors (dated by TCRdb to the late 2010s). Regarding the complete study: In an earlier analysis of approximately 500 of the donors, 276 Gb of sequence data and 90 million to 130 million unique TCR beta sequences from 150 million to 200 million T cells were reported. An early release covering approximately 600 HLA-typed donors comprised 250 to 350 gigabases of sequencing data and about 90 million unique TCR sequences. Of the roughly 400 genotyped donors, about 84% fell in the genetic ancestry cluster associated with self-reported Caucasian donors. The study aimed to test whether signatures of past pathogen exposure could be identified by cataloging public T cell receptors. The study profiled the T cell repertoires of around 700 subjects by immunosequencing and related them to cytomegalovirus serostatus. Besides the first cohort of 666 subjects, a separate validation cohort made up of 120 different subjects was used. The study combined high-throughput TCR immunosequencing, statistical association of individual TCRs with disease status, and machine learning to predict cytomegalovirus infection status. In a later analysis, previously published TCR beta repertoires from some 640 donors were re-analyzed and high-resolution HLA genotyping was added so that TCR occurrence patterns could be studied. The later analysis used no new phenotypic data to find candidate immune exposures, relying instead on TCR beta sequences and their occurrence across donors. In an earlier analysis of over 550 of the donors, high-throughput TCR beta sequencing was used to judge whether each TCR beta V gene segment behaved as functional or pseudogenic. Donor age, sex, ethnicity and CMV serostatus were compiled together with the repertoire data. A later genetic analysis took genome-wide SNP genotypes for about 55% of the roughly 700 donors and used that subset as a discovery cohort. Every discovery cohort repertoire had been produced on one sequencing platform. Class I and class II HLA loci were covered by the typing at four-digit resolution. Typing coverage differed by locus: A, B, C, DRB1 and DQB1 were typed in roughly 620-630 donors, DQA1 in 522, DPA1 in some 610, and DPB1 in just under 490. Because of strong linkage in the cohort, roughly 5 DR-DQ haplotypes were treated as single units for association and clustering. Among about 390 genotyped donors of the cohort, an average of around 240,000 unique TCR beta nucleotide sequences were sequenced per donor, approximately 20% of them non-productive.

In total, 500 to 700 healthy bone marrow donors made up the cohort. At the time of sampling, all cohort members were nominally healthy, though unrecorded immune exposures were likely present. The donor was CMV seronegative and was included in the group of approximately 350 seronegative cohort members. A peripheral blood sample was provided by each donor, and peripheral blood mononuclear cells were used for TCR beta sequencing. The Qiagen DNeasy Blood Extraction Kit was used to extract genomic DNA from the blood cell samples. Inclusive of the bounding cysteine and phenylalanine, the CDR3 is 14 residues long. Only CDR3 DNA remains: 42 bases, in frame from the first base. In the germline V gene, CDR1 corresponds to SNHLY and CDR2 to FYNNEI. The junction shows trimming of 10 bases on V and 9 bases on J, plus 22 bases between the germline ends. The library was made by the immunoSEQ multiplex PCR assay. For the multiplex PCR, a mixture combining 60 forward primers for TCR Vbeta segments and 13 reverse primers for TCR Jbeta segments was used. The CDR3 region of rearranged TCR beta genes was amplified from genomic DNA by a multiplex PCR assay. Amplified TCR beta libraries were sequenced as 87-base-pair reads on the Illumina HiSeq System. The study's own analysis went as follows. A later analysis counted some 80 million unique TCR beta chains across the 666 repertoires, and around 9.9 million of these chains were shared by at least two donors. Raw reads were error-corrected and collapsed into unique sequences with a nearest-neighbor algorithm that merged closely related sequences to remove PCR and sequencing errors. Alignment of CDR3 sequences to IMGT reference sequences was used to assign V, D and J gene segments. For a sequence to be retained, at least a six-nucleotide match to both a V gene segment and a J gene segment was required. A rearrangement counted as productive if the CDR3 had no stop codons and remained in frame with V and J, and every other rearrangement counted as non-productive. Following IMGT convention, CDR3 was defined as the stretch from the second conserved V-encoded cysteine to the conserved J-encoded phenylalanine. Sequences without an unambiguous match to a single V gene segment were excluded from the earlier analysis of about 600 of the donors. In an earlier analysis of approximately 550 of the donors, V segments were called functional above 56.7% productive rearrangements and were called segregating when the between-donor standard deviation exceeded 5%. To diagnose cytomegalovirus status from the catalog of TCR beta chain sequences, a statistical classification framework was built. In a later analysis, TCR nucleotide sequences were compared against IMGT/GENE-DB human TR gene sequences so that V and J genes could be assigned. Using the TCRdist pipeline, a later analysis assigned CDR3 sequences along with most-parsimonious VDJ recombination scenarios. A later analysis defined each TCR beta chain by its CDR3 amino acid sequence plus V-gene family, and excluded reads lacking a unique V-gene family. As a way to deal with suspected cross-contamination and a sequencing artifact, a later analysis dropped over 550 nucleotide sequences that were highly shared and had low generation probability. A later analysis calculated a clonal expansion index for each public chain from normalized within-repertoire ranks of inferred template counts. Generation probabilities in a later analysis came from a VDJ recombination model fitted to out-of-frame rearrangements, and those results were checked against IGoR. In a later analysis, TCR-TCR, TCR-HLA and TCR-CMV co-occurrence was scored with hypergeometric tests, and a repertoire-size bias correction was applied to TCR pairs. False discovery rates were estimated in a later analysis by permuting HLA or CMV assignments 20 times. In a later analysis, co-occurring TCRs were grouped using DBSCAN, and TCRdist sequence similarity was added for clustering within HLA-allele-positive subsets. Co-occurrence clustering excluded repertoires with fewer than 30,000 or more than 120,000 public chains, plus five with anomalous nucleotide sharing. TCRdb took over this immuneACCESS table, retaining in-frame rearrangements with V and J assigned. Such tables are incomplete; in checked studies, under half of the missing clones stem from an unresolved V gene, and the remainder is unexplained. That table is the source of V, J and clone size, and D and trimming were worked out from the DNA. This sample lists 200,000 or so clones; approximately 84% were detected once. The top ten clones comprise about 0.26% of the sample.

Beyond this particular receptor, the publication reports: In this cohort, only TCR beta chains were sequenced, and detectable features were limited by the absence of alpha or paired-chain data. Sequencing depth was assumed to be roughly uniform across donors in the presence/absence analyses, though that assumption may not hold. Some IMGT-functional V segments, including TRBV6-2 and TRBV6-3, could not be distinguished by the 87-base-pair reads and were therefore excluded. A further reported finding was that TCR beta sequences accurately predicted the HLA-A and HLA-B alleles for most subjects in the first cohort. In a later analysis, several top co-occurrence clusters were reported to appear linked to parvovirus B19, influenza, CMV and Epstein-Barr virus. While some public TCRs were present in many individuals, most TCR sequences turned up only very rarely across donors. An earlier analysis of around 500 of the donors showed that most TCR beta V segments appeared in productive rearrangements either about 87% or about 30% of the time, which broadly matched IMGT annotations. The earlier analysis of about 600 of the donors excluded seventeen rarely observed V segments, including chromosome 9 orphons, because counts were too low. Linkage disequilibrium might explain the correlated functional status among segregating V segments, but an unknown experimental factor could not be excluded. In a later analysis, HLA-associated TCR beta chains were found to be more clonally expanded and to have lower generation probabilities than equally common non-associated chains. A total of about 180 TCR beta chains were listed by the study as associated with cytomegalovirus. The only immune exposure information available for the cohort was CMV serostatus. According to the authors, the approach could potentially be generalized to other disease states and immunological phenotypes. The classifier was reported to diagnose cytomegalovirus status with high specificity and sensitivity in both the original and validation cohorts. Assigning TCR associations to individual alleles was difficult when HLA alleles, especially DR and DQ, strongly co-occurred. A cluster of highly shared sequence variants was judged likely to represent a technical artifact of the sequencing pipeline. A later analysis found that most CMV-associated TCR beta chains appeared HLA-restricted, with HLA associations seemingly driven largely by CMV exposure. Because HLA typing was missing for some donors at each locus, association tests included only the typed subset. According to a later analysis, TCR association rates differed among HLA loci, with DRB1 alleles showing the most associated TCRs and HLA-C alleles showing the fewest. According to a later genetic analysis, donors in an Asian-associated ancestry cluster had fewer N-insertions in productive TCRs than the roughly 660-donor mean. In a later genetic analysis, a missense DCLRE1C variant was associated with V-gene and J-gene trimming of TCR beta chains, and the association was replicated in an independent cohort. In a later analysis, around 17,000 TCR beta sequences were associated with specific HLA alleles at a false discovery rate of 0.05. A few of the identified cytomegalovirus-associated TCR beta chains were confirmed in vitro to be specific for cytomegalovirus antigens.

This clone was picked up a small number of times. What this receptor recognizes is not known. No base quality information exists; no much larger clone differs at one position. Sequenced sample: PBMCs. The sequence came from a boy between 10 and 17 years old in good health and CMV-seronegative. The chain is assembled from TRBV2 and TRBJ2-1, with TRBD1 as a weak D call on 5 bases. The DNA is TGTGCCAACCCTGATAAAACAGGTTCCGCTGAGCAGTTCTTC. It translates to CANPDKTGSAEQFF.